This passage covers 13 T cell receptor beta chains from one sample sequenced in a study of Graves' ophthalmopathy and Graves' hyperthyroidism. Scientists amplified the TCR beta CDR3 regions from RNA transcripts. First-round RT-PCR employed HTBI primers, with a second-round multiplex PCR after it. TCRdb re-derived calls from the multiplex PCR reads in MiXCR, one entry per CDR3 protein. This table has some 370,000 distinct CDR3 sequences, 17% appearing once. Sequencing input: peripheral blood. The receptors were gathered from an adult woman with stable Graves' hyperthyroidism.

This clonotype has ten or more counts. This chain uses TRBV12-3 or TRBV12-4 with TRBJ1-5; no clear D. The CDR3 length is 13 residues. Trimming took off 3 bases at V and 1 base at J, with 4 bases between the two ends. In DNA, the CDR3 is TGTGCCAGCAGTTTTGACAGCAATCAGCCCCAGCATTTT. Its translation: CASSFDSNQPQHF.

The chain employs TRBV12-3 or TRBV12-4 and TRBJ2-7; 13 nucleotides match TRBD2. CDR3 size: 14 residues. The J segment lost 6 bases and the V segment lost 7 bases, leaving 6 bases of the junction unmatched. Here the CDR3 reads CASTARLAGGEQYF. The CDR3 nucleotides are TGTGCCAGCACCGCCCGACTAGCGGGGGGCGAGCAGTACTTC.

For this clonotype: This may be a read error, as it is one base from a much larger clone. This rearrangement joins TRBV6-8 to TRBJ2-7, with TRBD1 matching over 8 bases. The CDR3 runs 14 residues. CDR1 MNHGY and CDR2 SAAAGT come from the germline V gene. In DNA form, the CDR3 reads TGTGCCAGCAGACGGGACAGGATAAATTACGAGCACTACTTC. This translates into CASRRDRINYEHYF.

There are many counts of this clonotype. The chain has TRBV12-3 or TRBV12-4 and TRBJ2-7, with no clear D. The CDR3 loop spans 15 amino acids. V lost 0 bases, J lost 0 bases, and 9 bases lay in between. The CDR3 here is CASSLAQVPSYEQYF. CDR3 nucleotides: TGTGCCAGCAGTTTAGCCCAGGTACCCTCCTACGAGCAGTACTTC.

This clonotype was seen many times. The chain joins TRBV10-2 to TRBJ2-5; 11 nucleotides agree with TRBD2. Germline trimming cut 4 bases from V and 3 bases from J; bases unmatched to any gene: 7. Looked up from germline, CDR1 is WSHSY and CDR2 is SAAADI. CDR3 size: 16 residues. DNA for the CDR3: TGCGCCAGCAGTGCTGATTTAGCGGGAGGGGAAGAGACCCAGTACTTC. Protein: CASSADLAGGEETQYF.

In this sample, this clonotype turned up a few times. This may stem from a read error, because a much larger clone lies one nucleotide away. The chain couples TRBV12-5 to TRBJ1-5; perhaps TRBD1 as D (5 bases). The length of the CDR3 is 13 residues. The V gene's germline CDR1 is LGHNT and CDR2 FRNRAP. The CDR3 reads CASGLESGRPHHF. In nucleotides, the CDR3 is TGTGCTAGTGGTTTGGAGTCAGGGAGGCCCCATCATTTT.

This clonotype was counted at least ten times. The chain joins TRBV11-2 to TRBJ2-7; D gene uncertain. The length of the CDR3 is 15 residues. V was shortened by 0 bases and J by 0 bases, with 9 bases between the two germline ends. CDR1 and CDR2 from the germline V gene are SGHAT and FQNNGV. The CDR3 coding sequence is TGTGCCAGCAGCTTAGAACTACCCAGCTCCTACGAGCAGTACTTC. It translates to CASSLELPSSYEQYF.

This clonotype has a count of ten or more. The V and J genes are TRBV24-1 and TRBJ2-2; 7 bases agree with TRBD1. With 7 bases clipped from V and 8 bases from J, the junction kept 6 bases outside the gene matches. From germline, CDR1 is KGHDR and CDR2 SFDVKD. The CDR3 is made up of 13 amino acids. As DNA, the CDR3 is TGTGCCACCAGAGAGGGGGCGAGTGGGGAGCTGTTTTTT. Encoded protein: CATREGASGELFF.

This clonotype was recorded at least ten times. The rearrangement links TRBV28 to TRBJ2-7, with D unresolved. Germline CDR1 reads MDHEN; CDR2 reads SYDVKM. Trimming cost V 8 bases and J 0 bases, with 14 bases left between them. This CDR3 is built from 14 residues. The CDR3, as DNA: TGTGCCAGCTTGGCTCCCTCAAGCTCCTACGAGCAGTACTTC. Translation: CASLAPSSSYEQYF.

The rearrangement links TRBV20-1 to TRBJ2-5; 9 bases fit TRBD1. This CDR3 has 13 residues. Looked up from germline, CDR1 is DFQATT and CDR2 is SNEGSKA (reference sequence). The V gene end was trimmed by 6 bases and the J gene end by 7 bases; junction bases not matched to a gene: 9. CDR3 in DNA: TGCAGTGCCGGGGACAGGGATGTTTTGACCCAGTACTTC. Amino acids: CSAGDRDVLTQYF.

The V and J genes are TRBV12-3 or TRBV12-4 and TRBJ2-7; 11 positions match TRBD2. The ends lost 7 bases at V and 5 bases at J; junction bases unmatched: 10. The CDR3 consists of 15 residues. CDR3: CASTIAGGSYDEQYF. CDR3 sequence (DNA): TGTGCCAGCACCATAGCGGGGGGGTCCTACGACGAGCAGTACTTC.

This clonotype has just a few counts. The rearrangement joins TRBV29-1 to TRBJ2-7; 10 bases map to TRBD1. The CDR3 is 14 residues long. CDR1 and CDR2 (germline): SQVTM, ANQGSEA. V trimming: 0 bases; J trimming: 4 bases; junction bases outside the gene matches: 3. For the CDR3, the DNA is TGCAGCGTTGAAGATGGGGACAGGGGATACGAGCAGTACTTC. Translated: CSVEDGDRGYEQYF.

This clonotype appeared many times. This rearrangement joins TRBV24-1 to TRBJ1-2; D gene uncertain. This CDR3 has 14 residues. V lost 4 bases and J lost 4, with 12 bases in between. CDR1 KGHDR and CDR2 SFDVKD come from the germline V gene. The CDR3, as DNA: TGTGCCACCAGTGAGCCTGGACGGGCCTATGGCTACACCTTC. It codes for CATSEPGRAYGYTF.